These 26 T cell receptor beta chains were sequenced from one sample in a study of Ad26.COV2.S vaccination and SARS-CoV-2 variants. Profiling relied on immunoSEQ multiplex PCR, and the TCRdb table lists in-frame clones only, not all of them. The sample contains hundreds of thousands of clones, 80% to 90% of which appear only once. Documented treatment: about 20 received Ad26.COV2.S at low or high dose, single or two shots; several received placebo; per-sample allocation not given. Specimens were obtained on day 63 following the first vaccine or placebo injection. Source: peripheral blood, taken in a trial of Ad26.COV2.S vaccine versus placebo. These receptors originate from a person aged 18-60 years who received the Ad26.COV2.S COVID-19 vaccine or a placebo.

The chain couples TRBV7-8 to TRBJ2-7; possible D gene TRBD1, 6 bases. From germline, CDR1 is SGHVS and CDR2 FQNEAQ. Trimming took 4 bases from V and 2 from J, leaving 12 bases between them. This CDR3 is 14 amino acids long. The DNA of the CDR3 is TGTGCCAGCAGCTCCTCAGGGGAGCCCTACGAGCAGTACTTC. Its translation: CASSSSGEPYEQYF.

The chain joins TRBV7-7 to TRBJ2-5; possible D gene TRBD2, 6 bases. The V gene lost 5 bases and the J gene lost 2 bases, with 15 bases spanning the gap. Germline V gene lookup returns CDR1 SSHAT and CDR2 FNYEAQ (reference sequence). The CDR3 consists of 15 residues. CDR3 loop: CASSPGGTPQETQYF. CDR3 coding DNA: TGTGCCAGCAGCCCTGGAGGGACCCCTCAAGAGACCCAGTACTTC.

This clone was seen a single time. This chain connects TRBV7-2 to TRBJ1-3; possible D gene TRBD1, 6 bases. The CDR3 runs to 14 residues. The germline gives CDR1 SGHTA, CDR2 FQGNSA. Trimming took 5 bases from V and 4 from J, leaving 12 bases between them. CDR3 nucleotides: TGTGCCAGCAGCAGCAGGGGATCCGGAAACACCATATATTTT. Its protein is CASSSRGSGNTIYF.

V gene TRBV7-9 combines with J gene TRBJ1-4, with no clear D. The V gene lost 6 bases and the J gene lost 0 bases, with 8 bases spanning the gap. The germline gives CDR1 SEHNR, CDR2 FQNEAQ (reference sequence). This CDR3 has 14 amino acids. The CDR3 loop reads CASSLSSTNEKLFF. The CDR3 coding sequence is TGTGCCAGCAGTCTCAGCTCAACTAATGAAAAACTGTTTTTT.

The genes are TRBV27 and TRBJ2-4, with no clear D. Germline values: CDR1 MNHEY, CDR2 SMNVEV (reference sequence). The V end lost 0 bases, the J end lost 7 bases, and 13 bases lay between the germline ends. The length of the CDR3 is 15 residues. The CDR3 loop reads CASSLSRSLGNIQYF. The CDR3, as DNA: TGTGCCAGCAGTTTATCGAGGAGTCTTGGGAACATTCAGTACTTC.

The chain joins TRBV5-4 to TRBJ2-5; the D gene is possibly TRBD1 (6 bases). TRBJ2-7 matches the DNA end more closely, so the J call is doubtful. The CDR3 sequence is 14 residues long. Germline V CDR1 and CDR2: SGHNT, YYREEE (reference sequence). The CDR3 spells CASSLQGQSYEQYF. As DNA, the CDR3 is TGTGCCAGCAGCCTACAAGGACAGTCCTACGAGCAGTACTTC.

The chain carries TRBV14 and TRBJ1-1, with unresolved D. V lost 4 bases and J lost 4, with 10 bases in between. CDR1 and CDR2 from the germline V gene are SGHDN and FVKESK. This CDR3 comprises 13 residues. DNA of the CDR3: TGTGCCAGCAGCCCTACCCTCGGCACTGAAGCTTTCTTT. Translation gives CASSPTLGTEAFF.

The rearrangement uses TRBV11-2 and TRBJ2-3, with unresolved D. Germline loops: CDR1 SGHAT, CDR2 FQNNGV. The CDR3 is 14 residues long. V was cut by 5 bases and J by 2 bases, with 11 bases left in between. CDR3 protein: CASSRGRYTDTQYF. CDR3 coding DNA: TGTGCCAGCAGCCGCGGACGGTACACAGATACGCAGTATTTT.

The CDR3 loop reads CASSLQANTGELFF. In DNA form, the CDR3 reads TGTGCCAGCAGTTTGCAGGCGAACACCGGGGAGCTGTTTTTT. The chain has TRBV7-2 and TRBJ2-2; D gene uncertain. There are 14 residues in the CDR3. V was clipped by 6 bases and J by 0 bases, with 8 bases between them. Germline-derived CDR1 and CDR2 are SGHTA and FQGNSA. Based on the CDR3 plus reference TRBV7-2 and TRBJ2-2, the full variable domain is GAGVSQSPSNKVTEKGKDVELRCDPISGHTALYWYRQSLGQGLEFLIYFQGNSAPDKSGLPSDRFSAERTGGSVSTLTIQRTQQEDSAVYLCASSLQANTGELFFGEGSRLTVL.

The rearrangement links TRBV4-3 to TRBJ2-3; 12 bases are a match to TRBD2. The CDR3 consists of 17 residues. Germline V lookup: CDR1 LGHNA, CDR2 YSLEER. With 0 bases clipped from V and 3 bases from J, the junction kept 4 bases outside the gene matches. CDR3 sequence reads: CASSQDLLAGGTDTQYF. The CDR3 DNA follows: TGCGCCAGCAGCCAAGATTTGCTAGCGGGAGGGACAGATACGCAGTATTTT.

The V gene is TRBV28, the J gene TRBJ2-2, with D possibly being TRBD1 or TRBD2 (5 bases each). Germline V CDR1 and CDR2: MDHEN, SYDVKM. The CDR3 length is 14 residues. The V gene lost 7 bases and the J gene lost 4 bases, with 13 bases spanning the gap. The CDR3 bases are TGTGCCAGCACCGAGGGGTGGGGCACCGGGGAGCTGTTTTTT. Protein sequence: CASTEGWGTGELFF.

CDR3 DNA sequence: TGCGCCAGCAGCCAAGCGACTAGACCCTCCTACAATGAGCAGTTCTTC. Amino acids: CASSQATRPSYNEQFF. J is TRBJ2-1 and V is TRBV4-3; D may be TRBD2 (6 bases). CDR1 is LGHNA and CDR2 is YSLEER in the germline V gene. Trimming took 1 base from V and 0 from J, leaving 10 bases between them. The CDR3 extends over 16 amino acids.

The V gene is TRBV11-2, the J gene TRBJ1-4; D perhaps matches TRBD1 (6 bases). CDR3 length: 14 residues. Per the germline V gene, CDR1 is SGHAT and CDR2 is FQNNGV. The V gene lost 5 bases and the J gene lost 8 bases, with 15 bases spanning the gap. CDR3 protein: CASSVGQSKEKLFF. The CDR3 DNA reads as TGTGCCAGCAGCGTAGGACAGAGCAAAGAAAAACTGTTTTTT.

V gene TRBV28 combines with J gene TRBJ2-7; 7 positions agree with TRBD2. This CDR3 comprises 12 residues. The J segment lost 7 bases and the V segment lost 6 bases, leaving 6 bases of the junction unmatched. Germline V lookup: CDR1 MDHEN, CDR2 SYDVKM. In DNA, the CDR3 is TGTGCCAGCAGCGGCCCCGGGGGGGAGCAGTACTTC. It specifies CASSGPGGEQYF. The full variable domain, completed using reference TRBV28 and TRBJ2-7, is DVKVTQSSRYLVKRTGEKVFLECVQDMDHENMFWYRQDPGLGLRLIYFSYDVKMKEKGDIPEGYSVSREKKERFSLILESASTNQTSMYLCASSGPGGEQYFGPGTRLTVT.

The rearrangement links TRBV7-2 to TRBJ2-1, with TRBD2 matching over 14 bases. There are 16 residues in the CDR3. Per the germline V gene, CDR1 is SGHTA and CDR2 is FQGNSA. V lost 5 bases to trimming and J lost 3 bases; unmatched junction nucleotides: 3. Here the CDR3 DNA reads TGTGCCAGCAGCATGACTAGCGGGGGGGGCTACAATGAGCAGTTCTTC. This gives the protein CASSMTSGGGYNEQFF.

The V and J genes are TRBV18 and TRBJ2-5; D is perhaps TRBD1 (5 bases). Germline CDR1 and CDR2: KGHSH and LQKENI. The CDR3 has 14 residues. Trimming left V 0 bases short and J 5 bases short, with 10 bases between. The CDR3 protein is CASSPPGPRETQYF. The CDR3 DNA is TGTGCCAGCTCACCACCGGGGCCCCGGGAGACCCAGTACTTC.

CDR3 nucleotides: TGTGCCAGCAGCTCCGGCACCGGGGAGCTGTTTTTT. It encodes CASSSGTGELFF. This sequence joins TRBV7-2 and TRBJ2-2; D is unclear. This CDR3 comprises 12 residues. The germline gives CDR1 SGHTA, CDR2 FQGNSA. The V end was cut by 4 bases, the J end by 4 bases, with 4 bases between.

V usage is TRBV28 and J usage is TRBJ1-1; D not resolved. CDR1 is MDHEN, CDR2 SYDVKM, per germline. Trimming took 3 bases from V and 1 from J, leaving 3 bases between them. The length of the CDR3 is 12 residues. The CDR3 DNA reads TGTGCCAGCAGTTTCAAGAACACTGAAGCTTTCTTT. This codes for CASSFKNTEAFF.

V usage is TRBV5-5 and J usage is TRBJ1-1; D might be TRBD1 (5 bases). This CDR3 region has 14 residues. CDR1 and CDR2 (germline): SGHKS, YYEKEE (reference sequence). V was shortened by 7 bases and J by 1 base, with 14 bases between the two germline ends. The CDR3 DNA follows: TGTGCCAGCTCGACCCGGGGGAGGAACACTGAAGCTTTCTTT. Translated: CASSTRGRNTEAFF.

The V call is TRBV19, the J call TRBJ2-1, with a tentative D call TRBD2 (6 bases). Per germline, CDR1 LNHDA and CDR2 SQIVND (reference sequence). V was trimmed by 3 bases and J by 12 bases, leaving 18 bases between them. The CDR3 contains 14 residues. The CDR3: CASSILDYRSPQFF. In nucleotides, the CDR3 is TGTGCCAGTAGTATTTTGGACTACAGAAGCCCGCAGTTCTTC.

The CDR3 sequence is CASLPTGRDEKLFF. The CDR3 coding sequence is TGCGCCAGCCTACCGACAGGCCGAGATGAAAAACTGTTTTTT. This chain connects TRBV23-1 to TRBJ1-4; the D gene is possibly TRBD1 (6 bases). TRBV23-1 is noted as an ORF with a role that remains uncertain. Trimming removed 8 bases at V and 6 bases at J, with 16 bases between. There are 14 residues in the CDR3.

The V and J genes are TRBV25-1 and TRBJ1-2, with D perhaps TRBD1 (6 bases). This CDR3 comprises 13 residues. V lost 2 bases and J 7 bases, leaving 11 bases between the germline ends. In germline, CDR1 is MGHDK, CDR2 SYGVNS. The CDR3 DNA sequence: TGTGCCAGCAGTGAAGGGGGCAGATCTGGCTACACCTTC. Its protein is CASSEGGRSGYTF.

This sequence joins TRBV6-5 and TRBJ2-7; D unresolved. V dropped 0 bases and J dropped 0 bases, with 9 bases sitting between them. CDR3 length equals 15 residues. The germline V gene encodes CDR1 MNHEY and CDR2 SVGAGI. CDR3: CASSYSPGVSYEQYF. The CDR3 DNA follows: TGTGCCAGCAGTTACTCTCCGGGTGTCTCCTACGAGCAGTACTTC.

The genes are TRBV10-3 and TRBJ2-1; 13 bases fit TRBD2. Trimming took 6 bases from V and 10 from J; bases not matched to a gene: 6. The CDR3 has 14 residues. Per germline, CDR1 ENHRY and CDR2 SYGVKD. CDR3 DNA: TGTGCCATCAGGCCGGGACTAGCGGGAAGCGAGCAGTTCTTC. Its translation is CAIRPGLAGSEQFF.

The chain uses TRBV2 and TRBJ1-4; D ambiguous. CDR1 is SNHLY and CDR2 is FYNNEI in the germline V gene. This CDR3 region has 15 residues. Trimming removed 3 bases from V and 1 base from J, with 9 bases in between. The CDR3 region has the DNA TGTGCCAGCAGTGATCCGCGTCGAACTAATGAAAAACTGTTTTTT. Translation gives CASSDPRRTNEKLFF.

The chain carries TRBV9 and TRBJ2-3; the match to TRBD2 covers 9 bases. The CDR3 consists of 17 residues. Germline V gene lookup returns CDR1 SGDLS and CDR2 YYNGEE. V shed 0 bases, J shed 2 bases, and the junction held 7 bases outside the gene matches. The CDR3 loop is CASSVVASGAYTDTQYF. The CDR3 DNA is TGTGCCAGCAGCGTAGTCGCTAGCGGGGCATACACAGATACGCAGTATTTT.